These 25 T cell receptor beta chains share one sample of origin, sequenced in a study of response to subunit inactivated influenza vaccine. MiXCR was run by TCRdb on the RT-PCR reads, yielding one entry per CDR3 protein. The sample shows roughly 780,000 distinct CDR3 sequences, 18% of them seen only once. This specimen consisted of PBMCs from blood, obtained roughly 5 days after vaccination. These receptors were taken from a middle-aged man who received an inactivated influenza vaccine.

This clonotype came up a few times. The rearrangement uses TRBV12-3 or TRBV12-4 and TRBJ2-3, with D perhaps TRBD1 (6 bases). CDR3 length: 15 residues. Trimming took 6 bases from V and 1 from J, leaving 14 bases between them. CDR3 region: CASSLNRVGTDTQYF. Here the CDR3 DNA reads TGTGCCAGCAGCCTGAACAGGGTGGGCACAGATACGCAGTATTTT.

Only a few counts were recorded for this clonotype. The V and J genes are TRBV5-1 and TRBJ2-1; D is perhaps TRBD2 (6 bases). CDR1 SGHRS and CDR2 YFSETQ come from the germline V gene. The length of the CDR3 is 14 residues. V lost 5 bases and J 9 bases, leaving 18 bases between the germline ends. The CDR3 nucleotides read TGCGCCAGCAGGGAGATTGGAGGGGATACTGAGCAGTTCTTC. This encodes CASREIGGDTEQFF.

The CDR3 here is CSGRTSGGPGVQYF. CDR3 sequence (DNA): TGCAGTGGAAGGACTAGCGGGGGCCCCGGGGTGCAGTACTTC. The chain carries TRBV20-1 and TRBJ2-7; 13 nucleotides line up with TRBD2. This CDR3 spans 14 amino acids. Germline assignment: CDR1 DFQATT and CDR2 SNEGSKA (reference sequence). After removal of 7 bases from V and 9 bases from J, the junction contained 12 bases not matched to a gene.

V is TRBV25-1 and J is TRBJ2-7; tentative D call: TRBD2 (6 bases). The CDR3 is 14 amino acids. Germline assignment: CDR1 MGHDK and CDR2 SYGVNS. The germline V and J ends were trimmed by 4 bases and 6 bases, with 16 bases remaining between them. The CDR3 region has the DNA TGTGCCAGCAGTGCCTGGAGGGGCCGTCGCGAGCAGTACTTC. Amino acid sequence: CASSAWRGRREQYF.

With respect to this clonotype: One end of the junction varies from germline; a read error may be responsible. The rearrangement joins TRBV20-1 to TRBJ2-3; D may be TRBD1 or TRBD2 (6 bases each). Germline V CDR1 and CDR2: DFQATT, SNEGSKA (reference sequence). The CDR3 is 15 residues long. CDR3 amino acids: CCARGGTSAADTQYF. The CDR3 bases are TGCTGTGCTAGAGGGGGGACGTCCGCGGCAGATACGCAGTATTTT.

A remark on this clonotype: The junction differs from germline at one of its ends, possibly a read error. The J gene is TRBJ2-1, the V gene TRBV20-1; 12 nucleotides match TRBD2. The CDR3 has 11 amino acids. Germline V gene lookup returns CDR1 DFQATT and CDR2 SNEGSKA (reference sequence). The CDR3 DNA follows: TGCAGTGCTAGGAAGACTAGCGGGAGAATCTTC. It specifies CSARKTSGRIF.

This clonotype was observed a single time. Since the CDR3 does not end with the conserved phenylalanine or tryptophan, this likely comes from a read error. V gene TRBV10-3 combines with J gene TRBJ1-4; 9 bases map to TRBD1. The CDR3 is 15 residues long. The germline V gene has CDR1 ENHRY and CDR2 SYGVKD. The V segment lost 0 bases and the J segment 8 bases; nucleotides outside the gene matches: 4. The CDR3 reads CAISESGQGGEKLFI. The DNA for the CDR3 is TGTGCCATCAGTGAGTCGGGACAGGGAGGCGAAAAACTGTTTATT.

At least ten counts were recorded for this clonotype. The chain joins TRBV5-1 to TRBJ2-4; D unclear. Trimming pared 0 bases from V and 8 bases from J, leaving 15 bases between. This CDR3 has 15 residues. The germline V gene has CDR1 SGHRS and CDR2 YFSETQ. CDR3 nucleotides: TGCGCCAGCAGCTTGGTCGGCGTGAACCAGGACATTCAGTACTTC. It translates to CASSLVGVNQDIQYF.

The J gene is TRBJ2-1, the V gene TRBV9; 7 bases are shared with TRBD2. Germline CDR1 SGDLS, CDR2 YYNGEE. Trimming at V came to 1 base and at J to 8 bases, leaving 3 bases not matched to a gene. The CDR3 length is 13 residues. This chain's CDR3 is CASSVFAGDEQFF. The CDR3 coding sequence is TGTGCCAGCAGCGTATTTGCGGGGGATGAGCAGTTCTTC. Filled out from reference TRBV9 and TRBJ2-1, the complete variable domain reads DSGVTQTPKHLITATGQRVTLRCSPRSGDLSVYWYQQSLDQGLQFLIQYYNGEERAKGNILERFSAQQFPDLHSELNLSSLELGDSALYFCASSVFAGDEQFFGPGTRLTVL.

CDR3 in DNA: TGTGCCAGCAGCGCTGACAGGACCGCCAATGAGCAGTTCTTC. This gives the protein CASSADRTANEQFF. The chain joins TRBV7-9 to TRBJ2-1; tentatively, D is TRBD1 (6 bases). The CDR3 consists of 14 residues. V was trimmed by 5 bases and J by 6 bases, leaving 14 bases between them. The germline gives CDR1 SEHNR, CDR2 FQNEAQ (reference sequence).

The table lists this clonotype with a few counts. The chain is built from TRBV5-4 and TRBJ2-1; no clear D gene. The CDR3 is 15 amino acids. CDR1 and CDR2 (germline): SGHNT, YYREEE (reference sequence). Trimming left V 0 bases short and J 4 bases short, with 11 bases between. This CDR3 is CASSLEGYRYNEQFF. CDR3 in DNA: TGTGCCAGCAGCTTGGAAGGGTATCGGTACAATGAGCAGTTCTTC.

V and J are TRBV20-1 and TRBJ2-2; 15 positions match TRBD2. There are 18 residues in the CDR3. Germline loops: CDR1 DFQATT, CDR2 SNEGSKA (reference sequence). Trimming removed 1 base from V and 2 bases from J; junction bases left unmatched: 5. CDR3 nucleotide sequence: TGCAGTGCTAGAGGGACTAGCGGGAGGGCCTTTAACACCGGGGAGCTGTTTTTT. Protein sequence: CSARGTSGRAFNTGELFF.

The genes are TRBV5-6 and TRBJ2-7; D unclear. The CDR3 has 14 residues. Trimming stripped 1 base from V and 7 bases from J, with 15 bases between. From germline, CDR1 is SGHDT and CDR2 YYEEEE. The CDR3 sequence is CASSLSGRPEEQYF. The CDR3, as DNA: TGTGCCAGCAGCTTGTCGGGCAGGCCTGAGGAGCAGTACTTC. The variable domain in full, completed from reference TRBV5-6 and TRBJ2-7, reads DAGVTQSPTHLIKTRGQQVTLRCSPKSGHDTVSWYQQALGQGPQFIFQYYEEEERQRGNFPDRFSGHQFPNYSSELNVNALLLGDSALYLCASSLSGRPEEQYFGPGTRLTVT.

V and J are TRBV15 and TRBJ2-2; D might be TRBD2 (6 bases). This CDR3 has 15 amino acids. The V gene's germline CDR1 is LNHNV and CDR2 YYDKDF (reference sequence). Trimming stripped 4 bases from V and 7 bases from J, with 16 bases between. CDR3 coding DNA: TGTGCCACCAGCATCGAGCGGGCAGTCGGCGGGGAGCTGTTTTTT. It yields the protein CATSIERAVGGELFF.

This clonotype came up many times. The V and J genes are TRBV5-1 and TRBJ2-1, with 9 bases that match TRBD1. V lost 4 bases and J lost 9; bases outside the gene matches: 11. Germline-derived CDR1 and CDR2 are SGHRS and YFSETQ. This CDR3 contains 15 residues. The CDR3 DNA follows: TGCGCCAGCAGCACCGGACAGGGGTATGACACTGAGCAGTTCTTC. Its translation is CASSTGQGYDTEQFF.

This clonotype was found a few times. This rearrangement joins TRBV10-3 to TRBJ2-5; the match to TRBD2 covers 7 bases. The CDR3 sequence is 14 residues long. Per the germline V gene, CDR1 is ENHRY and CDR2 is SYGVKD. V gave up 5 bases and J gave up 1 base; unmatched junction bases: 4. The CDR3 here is CAISQWGGQETQYF. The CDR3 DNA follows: TGTGCCATCAGTCAGTGGGGGGGCCAAGAGACCCAGTACTTC.

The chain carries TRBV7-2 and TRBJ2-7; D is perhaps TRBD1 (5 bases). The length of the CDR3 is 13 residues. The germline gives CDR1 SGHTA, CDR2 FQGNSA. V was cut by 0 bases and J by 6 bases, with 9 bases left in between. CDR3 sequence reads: CASSLAGRAEQYF. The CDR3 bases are TGTGCCAGCAGCTTAGCGGGCAGGGCCGAGCAGTACTTC.

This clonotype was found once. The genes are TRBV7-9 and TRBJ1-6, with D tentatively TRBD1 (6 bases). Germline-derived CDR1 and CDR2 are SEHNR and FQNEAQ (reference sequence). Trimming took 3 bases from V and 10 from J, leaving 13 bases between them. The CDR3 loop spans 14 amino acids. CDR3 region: CASSLHRAESPLHF. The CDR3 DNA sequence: TGTGCCAGCAGCTTGCACAGGGCGGAATCACCCCTCCACTTT.

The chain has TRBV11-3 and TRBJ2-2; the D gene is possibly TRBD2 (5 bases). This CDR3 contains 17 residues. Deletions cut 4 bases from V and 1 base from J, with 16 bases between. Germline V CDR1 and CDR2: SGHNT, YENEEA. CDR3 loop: CASSSSPTTLNTGELFF. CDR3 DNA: TGTGCCAGCAGCTCAAGCCCGACTACCTTGAACACCGGGGAGCTGTTTTTT.

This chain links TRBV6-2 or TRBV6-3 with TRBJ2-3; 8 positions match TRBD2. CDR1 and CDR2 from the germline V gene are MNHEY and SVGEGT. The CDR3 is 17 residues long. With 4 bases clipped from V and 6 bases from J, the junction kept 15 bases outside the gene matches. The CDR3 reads CASSSDPRRGVPDTQYF. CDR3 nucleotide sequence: TGTGCCAGCAGTTCCGATCCTAGGCGGGGGGTACCGGATACGCAGTATTTT.

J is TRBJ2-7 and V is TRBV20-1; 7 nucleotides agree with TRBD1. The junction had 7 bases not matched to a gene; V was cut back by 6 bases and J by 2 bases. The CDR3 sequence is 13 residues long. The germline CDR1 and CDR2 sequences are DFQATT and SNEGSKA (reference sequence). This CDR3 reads CSAVKGQPYEQYF. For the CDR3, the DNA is TGCAGTGCCGTAAAGGGACAGCCCTACGAGCAGTACTTC.

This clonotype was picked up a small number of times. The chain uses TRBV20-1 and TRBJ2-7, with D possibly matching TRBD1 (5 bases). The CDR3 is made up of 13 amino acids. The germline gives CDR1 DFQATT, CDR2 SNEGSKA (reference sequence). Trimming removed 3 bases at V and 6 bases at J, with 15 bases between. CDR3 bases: TGCAGTGCTAGTCGACAGAGAGCTGGCGAGCAGTACTTC. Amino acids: CSASRQRAGEQYF.

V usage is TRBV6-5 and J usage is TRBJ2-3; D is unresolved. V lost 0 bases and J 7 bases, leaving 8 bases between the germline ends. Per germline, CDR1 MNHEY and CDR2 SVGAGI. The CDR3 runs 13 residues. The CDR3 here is CASSYSGDHTQYF. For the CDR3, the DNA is TGTGCCAGCAGTTACTCGGGTGATCATACGCAGTATTTT.

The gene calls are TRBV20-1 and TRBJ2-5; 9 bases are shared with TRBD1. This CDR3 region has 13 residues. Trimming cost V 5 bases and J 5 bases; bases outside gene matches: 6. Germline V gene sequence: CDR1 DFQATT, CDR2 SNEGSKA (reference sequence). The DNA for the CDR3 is TGCAGTGCTCATACAGGGGGCGGCGAGACCCAGTACTTC. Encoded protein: CSAHTGGGETQYF.

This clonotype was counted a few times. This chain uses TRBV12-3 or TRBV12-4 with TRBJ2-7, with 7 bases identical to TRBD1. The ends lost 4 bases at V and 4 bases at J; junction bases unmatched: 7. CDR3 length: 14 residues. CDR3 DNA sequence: TGTGCCAGCAGTTGGCGGCAGGGGGAATACGAGCAGTACTTC. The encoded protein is CASSWRQGEYEQYF.